This T cell receptor (beta chain) was retrieved from a study of blood T cell repertoires in COVID-19. Across the study: Researchers got acute and convalescent COVID-19 samples from the United States, Italy and Spain. Sources were T cells, B-cell-depleted T cells, or PBMCs; the material itself was cDNA or gDNA.

Authors' analysis steps: Reference gene primer amplification gave nucleated cell count estimates. Libraries were prepared by immunoSEQ multiplex PCR; TCRdb keeps only in-frame clonotypes and omits some of them. From that table come the V and J calls and clone size; the DNA was used to work out D and trimming. The data show 350,000 to 400,000 clones, about 89% seen once. Sequenced material: peripheral blood. The origin of this receptor is a woman younger than 45 with COVID-19, enrolled during active disease.

The CDR3 DNA sequence: TGTGCCAGCAGGGGGACACCGTTTATGAACACTGAAGCTTTCTTT. This codes for CASRGTPFMNTEAFF. The chain joins TRBV6-5 to TRBJ1-1; D is perhaps TRBD1 (6 bases). The germline V and J ends were trimmed by 6 bases and 0 bases, with 14 bases remaining between them. CDR3 length: 15 residues. In germline, CDR1 is MNHEY, CDR2 SVGAGI.